A selection of T cell receptor beta chains follows, all from one sample in a study of cytomegalovirus exposure and HLA in healthy donors. TCRdb's table, derived via immunoSEQ multiplex PCR, lists solely in-frame clones and lacks some. The table has about 140,000 clones, roughly three quarters seen once. The sequenced material came from PBMCs. All receptors derive from a man aged 55 to 70 in good health and CMV-seronegative. Both conserved end residues are part of each CDR3. The D gene is left open where the match is weak.

v_call,j_call,d_call,cdr3_aa
TRBV25-1,TRBJ2-2,TRBD2,CASRSAGDTGELFF
TRBV7-9,TRBJ2-6,NA,CASSFHRERESGGANVLTF
TRBV6-5,TRBJ1-5,TRBD1,CASGVLPGGGQPQHF
TRBV14,TRBJ1-4,NA,CASSPRAGRNEKLFF
TRBV5-6,TRBJ2-7,NA,CASRGRAGWYEQYF
TRBV6-1,TRBJ2-1,TRBD2,CASTVAGTSNEQFF
TRBV5-1,TRBJ2-3,NA,CASSLGAPGQATDTQYF
TRBV28,TRBJ1-3,TRBD1,CASERRTGHSGNTIYF
TRBV25-1,TRBJ2-7,TRBD2,CASSEARASGSYEQYF
TRBV7-7,TRBJ2-3,TRBD2,CASSLTSGNADTQYF
TRBV7-3,TRBJ2-1,TRBD2,CASSLREGLSEQFF
TRBV28,TRBJ1-4,NA,CASSLGANEKLFF
TRBV7-3,TRBJ2-5,NA,CASSLNAGQETQYF
TRBV7-8,TRBJ2-2,TRBD2,CASSPLVLAGGGTGELFF
TRBV15,TRBJ2-7,NA,CATSRTGSSYEQYF
TRBV30,TRBJ1-4,NA,CAWSPVVSANEKLFF
TRBV5-1,TRBJ2-5,TRBD2,CASSAGLAGGREETQYF
TRBV12-5,TRBJ1-1,NA,CASGPDSNTEAFF
TRBV19,TRBJ2-3,TRBD1,CASSMWGQTDTQYF
TRBV7-6,TRBJ1-2,NA,CASSLQGWGYTF
TRBV19,TRBJ1-4,NA,CASRSAPTTNEKLFF
TRBV28,TRBJ1-1,NA,CASGLGDGEGTEAFF